This T cell receptor (beta chain) was recovered during a study of cytomegalovirus exposure and HLA in healthy donors. PCR amplification relied on 60 Vbeta primers (plus 13 Jbeta primers). The assay was immunoSEQ multiplex PCR, and TCRdb's table has in-frame clones only and misses some. Found here are about 160,000 clones, 75% to 85% of them singletons; the top ten hold about 0.98%. Comments on this clone: Its antigen is still unknown.

Whole-study results and caveats: Most of the CMV-associated TCR beta chains (in a later analysis) appeared to be HLA-restricted. In a later analysis, HLA-C alleles had the fewest associated TCRs, DRB1 alleles the most.

Healthy bone marrow donors made up the donor group. At sampling all donors were nominally healthy, likely with unrecorded immune exposures. Germline loops: CDR1 MDHEN, CDR2 SYDVKM. This CDR3 has 16 amino acids. V was clipped by 5 bases and J by 7 bases, with 23 bases between them. The clonotype comes from a girl aged 2-10 years in good health and CMV-seropositive. Sequenced sample: PBMCs. This sequence joins TRBV28 and TRBJ1-1; D uncertain. The CDR3 region is CASSILRGAGSFEAFF. CDR3 nucleotide sequence: TGTGCCAGCAGTATCCTCCGCGGCGCGGGTAGCTTTGAAGCTTTCTTT.